The 20 T cell receptor beta chains below all came from one sample that was sequenced in a study of blood T cell repertoires in COVID-19. Data came from immunoSEQ multiplex PCR; TCRdb stores just in-frame clones and leaves some out. The sample consists of approximately 180,000 clones, about 80% of them appearing once. Sequencing input: peripheral blood. All receptors come from a woman in her seventies with acute or convalescent COVID-19.

The chain carries TRBV5-1 and TRBJ1-6; 9 positions agree with TRBD1. Looked up from germline, CDR1 is SGHRS and CDR2 is YFSETQ. Losses at the gene ends were 5 bases for V and 10 bases for J; bases not matched to a gene: 7. The CDR3 contains 14 residues. The CDR3 here is CASRIQGAESPLHF. In DNA form, the CDR3 reads TGCGCCAGCAGGATACAGGGGGCCGAATCACCCCTCCACTTT.

V is TRBV19 and J is TRBJ1-6; 7 positions agree with TRBD1. The CDR3 has 14 residues. Germline assignment: CDR1 LNHDA and CDR2 SQIVND (reference sequence). V was clipped by 5 bases and J by 9 bases; unmatched bases: 7. CDR3 residues: CASSSGGGGSPLHF. The DNA of the CDR3 is TGTGCCAGTAGTTCCGGAGGGGGCGGTTCACCCCTCCACTTT.

V and J are TRBV19 and TRBJ2-1, with D unclear. V was cut by 7 bases and J by 6 bases, with 16 bases left in between. Germline-derived CDR1 and CDR2 are LNHDA and SQIVND (reference sequence). The CDR3 sequence is 14 residues long. The CDR3 region is CASNKEIVLNEQFF. In nucleotides, the CDR3 is TGTGCCAGTAACAAGGAGATTGTCCTCAATGAGCAGTTCTTC.

The chain employs TRBV24-1 and TRBJ1-2, with D perhaps TRBD1 (5 bases). CDR3 length equals 14 residues. V gave up 1 base and J gave up 5 bases, with 10 bases separating them. Per germline, CDR1 KGHDR and CDR2 SFDVKD. Here the CDR3 reads CATSDFNRSYGYTF. The CDR3 DNA follows: TGTGCCACCAGTGATTTCAACAGGAGTTATGGCTACACCTTC.

In this sample, this clone turned up a few times. The chain recombines TRBV10-2 with TRBJ2-3; TRBD2 matches 14 bases. CDR1 WSHSY and CDR2 SAAADI come from the germline V gene. The ends lost 7 bases at V and 2 bases at J; junction bases unmatched: 14. The CDR3 is 19 amino acids. This CDR3 is CASTGLAGGAILHTDTQYF. As DNA, the CDR3 is TGCGCCAGCACAGGACTAGCGGGAGGCGCTATCCTACACACAGATACGCAGTATTTT.

This clone was seen only a few times. The gene calls are TRBV18 and TRBJ1-1, with 8 bases matching TRBD1. CDR1 is KGHSH, CDR2 LQKENI, per germline. The CDR3 loop spans 14 amino acids. V dropped 3 bases and J dropped 8; count of bases not matched to a gene: 8. CDR3 loop: CASSPDLGTGEAFF. CDR3 coding DNA: TGTGCCAGCTCACCGGACCTGGGGACAGGCGAAGCTTTCTTT.

The gene calls are TRBV19 and TRBJ2-6; 10 nucleotides agree with TRBD2. The CDR3 runs 18 residues. Germline V gives CDR1 LNHDA, CDR2 SQIVND (reference sequence). V lost 10 bases, J lost 0 bases, and 12 bases stayed unmatched. For the CDR3, the DNA is TGTGCCACACAACAAGCGGGAGGGCCCCTCTCTGGGGCCAACGTCCTGACTTTC. It yields the protein CATQQAGGPLSGANVLTF.

The V call is TRBV5-1, the J call TRBJ2-7, with D possibly TRBD1 on 6 matching bases. Germline CDR1 reads SGHRS; CDR2 reads YFSETQ. V was trimmed by 2 bases and J by 0 bases, leaving 12 bases between them. This CDR3 has 15 residues. The CDR3 protein is CASSFGTGTSYEQYF. CDR3 DNA sequence: TGCGCCAGCAGCTTTGGTACAGGGACCTCCTACGAGCAGTACTTC.

The chain joins TRBV11-3 to TRBJ2-7; D remains ambiguous. Germline V gene sequence: CDR1 SGHNT, CDR2 YENEEA. This CDR3 has 14 residues. Trimming cost V 5 bases and J 5 bases, with 16 bases left between them. The CDR3 DNA reads as TGTGCCAGCAGCCCCGGAGCTAGGAGTCACGAGCAGTACTTC. This codes for CASSPGARSHEQYF.

The chain has TRBV2 and TRBJ2-2; D unresolved. This CDR3 comprises 15 residues. V dropped 6 bases and J dropped 0 bases, with 11 bases sitting between them. Germline CDR1 SNHLY, CDR2 FYNNEI. The CDR3 coding sequence is TGTGCCAGCAGAGCCGCAAATTCGAACACCGGGGAGCTGTTTTTT. This translates into CASRAANSNTGELFF.

The chain uses TRBV6-5 and TRBJ2-1, with a weak D call TRBD2 (5 bases). This CDR3 comprises 13 residues. Trimming took 0 bases from V and 6 from J, leaving 6 bases between them. CDR1 and CDR2 (germline): MNHEY, SVGAGI. The DNA of the CDR3 is TGTGCCAGCAGTTACTCGAGGGCCAATGAGCAGTTCTTC. Protein product: CASSYSRANEQFF.

The rearrangement uses TRBV30 and TRBJ1-2; possibly TRBD1 for D (6 bases). Trimming removed 3 bases at V and 8 bases at J, with 19 bases between. There are 14 residues in the CDR3. Per germline, CDR1 GTSNPN and CDR2 SVGIG (reference sequence). The CDR3 region is CAWREQGRFYGYTF. The CDR3 nucleotides are TGTGCCTGGAGGGAACAGGGTCGTTTCTACGGCTACACCTTC.

This chain links TRBV7-8 with TRBJ2-7, with TRBD2 matching 14 bases. The CDR3 is made up of 18 amino acids. The V gene end was trimmed by 6 bases and the J gene end by 3 bases; junction bases not matched to a gene: 13. The germline gives CDR1 SGHVS, CDR2 FQNEAQ. The CDR3 here is CASSLRGTSGSRSYEQYF. CDR3 DNA sequence: TGTGCCAGCAGTCTTAGGGGGACTAGCGGGAGTCGTAGCTACGAGCAGTACTTC.

The genes are TRBV24-1 and TRBJ2-7; 7 nucleotides line up with TRBD2. This CDR3 comprises 14 residues. The germline V gene encodes CDR1 KGHDR and CDR2 SFDVKD. After removal of 9 bases from V and 2 bases from J, the junction contained 9 bases not matched to a gene. The CDR3 region is CATQPSRGAYEQYF. CDR3 in DNA: TGTGCCACCCAACCCTCCCGGGGGGCCTACGAGCAGTACTTC.

This clone was seen once. Other DNA sequences in this sample translate to the same CDR3. The chain carries TRBV5-1 and TRBJ1-1; a weak D match, TRBD1 (5 bases). Trimming pared 0 bases from V and 3 bases from J, leaving 6 bases between. This CDR3 spans 13 amino acids. Germline CDR1 reads SGHRS; CDR2 reads YFSETQ. CDR3 bases: TGCGCCAGCAGCTTGGTCAGGGACACTGAAGCTTTCTTT. The encoded protein is CASSLVRDTEAFF.

The CDR3 DNA follows: TGTGCCAGCAGCTTCGGTAGCGGGAGGGGCACAGATACGCAGTATTTT. Protein product: CASSFGSGRGTDTQYF. This chain joins TRBV11-3 and TRBJ2-3; 11 bases map to TRBD2. Germline V lookup: CDR1 SGHNT, CDR2 YENEEA. The CDR3 runs 16 residues. The V and J ends lost 3 bases and 1 base, in that order; junction bases with no gene match: 3.

This CDR3 reads CASSPDISYNSPLHF. Here the CDR3 DNA reads TGTGCCAGCAGTCCGGACATTAGCTATAATTCACCCCTCCACTTT. The genes are TRBV27 and TRBJ1-6; a weak D match, TRBD1 (5 bases). The CDR3 is made up of 15 amino acids. V was cut by 5 bases and J by 3 bases, with 11 bases left in between. Germline V gene lookup returns CDR1 MNHEY and CDR2 SMNVEV (reference sequence).

As for this clone: Other nucleotide sequences in the sample specify the same CDR3. The rearrangement uses TRBV9 and TRBJ2-1, with TRBD2 matching over 9 bases. V was clipped by 2 bases and J by 4 bases; unmatched bases: 4. Germline V gene sequence: CDR1 SGDLS, CDR2 YYNGEE. This CDR3 is 15 amino acids long. CDR3 sequence: CASSVRLAGYNEQFF. CDR3 DNA: TGTGCCAGCAGCGTTCGCCTAGCGGGGTACAATGAGCAGTTCTTC.

Comments on this clone: One end of the junction fails to match germline, which may point to a read error. The chain is built from TRBV2 and TRBJ1-2; 7 positions match TRBD1. The CDR3 totals 11 residues. Germline lookup yields CDR1 SNHLY and CDR2 FYNNEI. In DNA, the CDR3 is TGTGCAAGCAACCTGAACAGGGGATGCACCTTC. Translated: CASNLNRGCTF.

The chain combines TRBV7-3 with TRBJ2-2, with no clear D. V was cut by 2 bases and J by 1 base, with 5 bases left in between. The CDR3 consists of 14 residues. CDR1 is SGHTA, CDR2 FQGTGA, per germline. DNA of the CDR3: TGTGCCAGCAGCTTATTACAGAACACCGGGGAGCTGTTTTTT. It specifies CASSLLQNTGELFF.